The present T cell receptor beta chain was sequenced within a study of T cells in Graves' hyperthyroidism and ophthalmopathy. TCR beta CDR3 regions were amplified from RNA transcripts. Primed by the HTBI set, a first-round RT-PCR was run on the TCR CDR3. TCRdb redid the calling of the multiplex PCR reads with MiXCR, one entry per CDR3 protein. Here the sample spans more than 550,000 distinct CDR3 sequences, approximately 15% being singletons. The CDR3 covers 12 residues. The V and J ends lost 4 bases and 6 bases respectively, with 9 bases between them. CDR1 MNHEY and CDR2 SVGEGT come from the germline V gene. This clonotype showed up just a few times.

The receptor was isolated from a man aged 50 to 60 with Graves' hyperthyroidism. The sequencing input was blood. V gene TRBV6-2 or TRBV6-3 combines with J gene TRBJ1-1, with D tentatively TRBD1 (6 bases). The CDR3 nucleotides read TGTGCCAGCAGTTCGTGGACAGCTGAAGCTTTCTTT. This encodes CASSSWTAEAFF.